The clone carrying this T cell receptor beta chain was detected once. The CDR3 totals 16 residues. Trimming removed 3 bases from V and 4 bases from J; junction bases left unmatched: 8. CDR1 and CDR2 (germline): SGHRS, YFSETQ. TCRdb keeps only in-frame clones here, not all; method: immunoSEQ multiplex PCR. The sample lists 20,000 to 25,000 clones; 90% were seen once. The sample comes from a study of T cell repertoires and Cas9 in healthy adults. Study-level background: Characterization of SpCas9-reactive CD4 and CD8 T cells covered multi-effector potency, cytotoxicity and lineage.

The TCR comes from a human donor in good health. The sample was CD4+ effector T cells (CD127+, CD25-, CD137-, CD154-) from PBMCs; culture status not recorded. The J gene is TRBJ1-1, the V gene TRBV5-1; 11 bases align to TRBD1. The CDR3 region has the DNA TGCGCCAGCAGCTCATACACCGGGACAGGGGGCACTGAAGCTTTCTTT. This gives the protein CASSSYTGTGGTEAFF. The complete variable domain, with remaining parts taken from reference TRBV5-1 and TRBJ1-1, reads KAGVTQTPRYLIKTRGQQVTLSCSPISGHRSVSWYQQTPGQGLQFLFEYFSETQRNKGNFPGRFSGRQFSNSRSEMNVSTLELGDSALYLCASSSYTGTGGTEAFFGQGTRLTVV.